The 30 T cell receptor beta chains given below trace back to one sample, sequenced in a study of cytomegalovirus exposure and HLA in healthy donors. The study ran its PCR with 60 Vbeta and 13 Jbeta primers. The data were produced by immunoSEQ multiplex PCR, yet TCRdb's version contains in-frame clones alone and is incomplete. The top ten clones hold 2% to 2.5% of a sample with about 180,000 clones, about 78% of them seen once. Sequencing was performed on PBMCs. All receptors come from a man in his fifties or sixties in good health and CMV-seronegative.

The chain couples TRBV15 to TRBJ2-2; D possibly corresponds to TRBD2 (6 bases). The germline CDR1 and CDR2 sequences are LNHNV and YYDKDF (reference sequence). Between the trimmed V and J ends, which lost 0 bases and 6 bases, there was a span of 14 bases. This CDR3 contains 16 residues. In DNA form, the CDR3 reads TGTGCCACCAGCAGAGATCGAGGCGGGGTAGCCGGGGAGCTGTTTTTT. Residues: CATSRDRGGVAGELFF.

The chain has TRBV30 and TRBJ2-1, with a weak D call TRBD2 (5 bases). Germline V gene data show CDR1 as GTSNPN and CDR2 as SVGIG (reference sequence). The length of the CDR3 is 14 residues. V was clipped by 3 bases and J by 8 bases, with 17 bases between them. The CDR3 spells CAWRDLDSAHEQFF. Written as DNA, the CDR3 is TGTGCCTGGAGGGATTTGGATAGCGCCCATGAGCAGTTCTTC.

The chain joins TRBV19 to TRBJ2-7; tentatively, D is TRBD1 (6 bases). Germline V gives CDR1 LNHDA, CDR2 SQIVND (reference sequence). The CDR3 runs 14 residues. V was clipped by 4 bases and J by 3 bases, with 13 bases between them. CDR3 nucleotide sequence: TGTGCCAGTAGTACCGGGACACGGTACTACGAGCAGTACTTC. Protein sequence: CASSTGTRYYEQYF.

The rearrangement uses TRBV5-1 and TRBJ2-3; D possibly corresponds to TRBD1 (5 bases). Germline CDR1 SGHRS, CDR2 YFSETQ. V was shortened by 0 bases and J by 0 bases, with 11 bases between the two germline ends. There are 16 residues in the CDR3. DNA of the CDR3: TGCGCCAGCAGCTTGGTCAGGGCTACTAGCACAGATACGCAGTATTTT. This sequence encodes CASSLVRATSTDTQYF.

The V and J genes are TRBV25-1 and TRBJ2-7; TRBD2 aligns across 9 bases. CDR1 and CDR2 from the germline V gene are MGHDK and SYGVNS. The CDR3 is made up of 15 amino acids. With V trimmed by 2 bases and J by 6 bases, 8 bases remained unmatched. The CDR3 loop is CASSEDRAGGAEQYF. The DNA for the CDR3 is TGTGCCAGCAGTGAAGATCGAGCGGGAGGTGCCGAGCAGTACTTC.

This clone was seen a handful of times. The chain has TRBV6-1 and TRBJ2-7, with D possibly TRBD1 on 5 matching bases. Germline V gene lookup returns CDR1 MNHNS and CDR2 SASEGT. The CDR3 runs 13 residues. V lost 4 bases, J lost 5 bases, and 12 bases lay in between. CDR3: CASSGVLGDEQYF. The CDR3 bases are TGTGCCAGCAGTGGCGTTTTAGGGGACGAGCAGTACTTC.

The chain employs TRBV5-1 and TRBJ1-1, with a weak D call TRBD1 (6 bases). Germline CDR1 reads SGHRS; CDR2 reads YFSETQ. This CDR3 region has 15 residues. Trimming removed 0 bases at V and 8 bases at J, with 17 bases between. The CDR3 region is CASSLDGTLSQEAFF. CDR3 in DNA: TGCGCCAGCAGCTTGGATGGGACACTTAGTCAAGAAGCTTTCTTT.

The gene calls are TRBV5-6 and TRBJ1-1; D is uncertain. The CDR3 contains 13 residues. Trimming left V 9 bases short and J 2 bases short, with 14 bases between. In germline, CDR1 is SGHDT, CDR2 YYEEEE. CDR3 DNA: TGTGCCACAAGCCGGGTAGAAAACACTGAAGCTTTCTTT. Its translation: CATSRVENTEAFF.

V usage is TRBV7-9 and J usage is TRBJ2-3; TRBD2 might be the D (6 bases). Germline CDR1 reads SEHNR; CDR2 reads FQNEAQ (reference sequence). The CDR3 is 14 residues long. The V and J ends lost 5 bases and 11 bases respectively, with 20 bases between them. For the CDR3, the DNA is TGTGCCAGCAGCCCTAGCTCGTCCCGGGACTGGCAGTATTTT. Its translation: CASSPSSSRDWQYF.

V and J are TRBV9 and TRBJ1-5; D is undetermined. Germline V lookup: CDR1 SGDLS, CDR2 YYNGEE. V was cut by 4 bases and J by 4 bases, with 12 bases left in between. The CDR3 sequence is 14 residues long. Written as DNA, the CDR3 is TGTGCCAGCAGCCCCACCGGGAGTAATCAGCCCCAGCATTTT. Its protein is CASSPTGSNQPQHF.

The chain combines TRBV12-5 with TRBJ2-2; weak D call: TRBD2 (5 bases). CDR1 is LGHNT, CDR2 FRNRAP, per germline. There are 15 residues in the CDR3. V was pared by 3 bases and J by 4 bases, with 12 bases between. CDR3: CASGFDLASTGELFF. The CDR3 DNA follows: TGTGCTAGTGGTTTTGATCTAGCAAGCACCGGGGAGCTGTTTTTT.

V gene TRBV6-5 combines with J gene TRBJ2-5; 9 positions agree with TRBD1. Germline V CDR1 and CDR2: MNHEY, SVGAGI. Unmatched junction bases numbered 7, after V lost 0 bases and J lost 11 bases. CDR3 length equals 14 residues. The CDR3 is CASSYSQGAGQQYF. The CDR3 bases are TGTGCCAGCAGTTACTCACAGGGGGCCGGGCAGCAGTACTTC.

V gene TRBV6-1 combines with J gene TRBJ1-5; 7 bases match TRBD1. CDR1 is MNHNS, CDR2 SASEGT, per germline. This CDR3 is 14 amino acids long. The ends lost 3 bases at V and 5 bases at J; junction bases unmatched: 4. The CDR3 coding sequence is TGTGCCAGCAGTGAGACAGGGTTCCATCAGCCCCAGCATTTT. It encodes CASSETGFHQPQHF.

This sequence joins TRBV9 and TRBJ2-5; tentatively, D is TRBD2 (5 bases). V lost 4 bases to trimming and J lost 5 bases, with 6 bases between them. There are 11 residues in the CDR3. The V gene's germline CDR1 is SGDLS and CDR2 YYNGEE. CDR3 DNA sequence: TGTGCCAGCAGCCCGGGGGAGACCCAGTACTTC. It codes for CASSPGETQYF.

The CDR3 reads CASSPIRPQGANTEAFF. Here the CDR3 DNA reads TGTGCCAGCAGCCCCATCCGTCCGCAGGGGGCGAACACTGAAGCTTTCTTT. The gene calls are TRBV27 and TRBJ1-1, with 8 bases lining up with TRBD1. The junction had 13 bases not matched to a gene; V was cut back by 6 bases and J by 1 base. This CDR3 spans 17 amino acids. CDR1 MNHEY and CDR2 SMNVEV come from the germline V gene (reference sequence).

In this sample, this clone turned up once. The gene calls are TRBV18 and TRBJ2-5; 10 bases map to TRBD1. Losses at the gene ends were 2 bases for V and 5 bases for J; bases not matched to a gene: 8. The CDR3 covers 16 residues. Germline assignment: CDR1 KGHSH and CDR2 LQKENI. The CDR3 sequence: CASSPRDRGGLETQYF. The CDR3 DNA sequence: TGTGCCAGCTCACCAAGGGACAGGGGAGGTTTGGAGACCCAGTACTTC.

A single count supports this clone. The rearrangement joins TRBV5-1 to TRBJ2-2; D may be TRBD2 (6 bases). The CDR3 runs 15 residues. Germline values: CDR1 SGHRS, CDR2 YFSETQ. Deletions cut 2 bases from V and 2 bases from J, with 10 bases between. In DNA form, the CDR3 reads TGCGCCAGCAGCTTATTGGAGGGCAACACCGGGGAGCTGTTTTTT. Translation gives CASSLLEGNTGELFF.

This clone was seen a handful of times. The chain carries TRBV29-1 and TRBJ1-2; 10 nucleotides align to TRBD1. There are 16 residues in the CDR3. V lost 5 bases to trimming and J lost 4 bases; unmatched junction nucleotides: 13. Germline CDR1 is SQVTM and CDR2 is ANQGSEA. For the CDR3, the DNA is TGCAGCGTTTTCGCATCCGGGACAGGGGATAGCTATGGCTACACCTTC. Residues: CSVFASGTGDSYGYTF.

This clone has a single count. One end of the junction is discordant with germline, which a read error may explain. The V call is TRBV7-6, the J call TRBJ1-5, with a weak D call TRBD1 (5 bases). The germline CDR1 and CDR2 sequences are SGHVS and FNYEAQ. This CDR3 region has 13 residues. CDR3 protein: CASSLGPGSPQNF. The CDR3 DNA reads TGTGCCAGCAGCTTGGGCCCAGGGTCTCCCCAGAATTTT.

The V and J genes are TRBV6-1 and TRBJ1-2, with TRBD1 identical over 9 bases. The CDR3 loop spans 16 amino acids. J gave up 5 bases and V 4 bases, and 11 bases lay outside the gene matches. Germline V gene data show CDR1 as MNHNS and CDR2 as SASEGT. The CDR3 nucleotides are TGTGCCAGCAGTGTCAATCCTACCGGGACAGGGTATGGCTACACCTTC. Its protein product is CASSVNPTGTGYGYTF.

The gene calls are TRBV9 and TRBJ1-3, with 9 bases matching TRBD1. The CDR3 covers 15 residues. J lost 4 bases, V lost 1 base, and 3 bases had no gene match. Germline CDR1 SGDLS, CDR2 YYNGEE. The CDR3 region is CASSVTGTGGNTIYF. The DNA for the CDR3 is TGTGCCAGCAGCGTAACCGGGACAGGGGGAAACACCATATATTTT.

This clone was found a few times. One end of the junction is discordant with germline, which a read error may explain. The rearrangement links TRBV27 to TRBJ1-2, with TRBD1 matching 7 bases. This CDR3 has 15 amino acids. Germline CDR1 reads MNHEY; CDR2 reads SMNVEV (reference sequence). CDR3 nucleotides: TGTGCCAGCAGGACCCCCCGACAGGGCTGGAATGGCTACCCCTTC. Its translation: CASRTPRQGWNGYPF.

The chain joins TRBV29-1 to TRBJ1-2; D possibly corresponds to TRBD1 (5 bases). The V and J ends lost 5 bases and 5 bases respectively, with 9 bases between them. CDR1 SQVTM and CDR2 ANQGSEA come from the germline V gene. The CDR3 has 11 residues. The CDR3 nucleotides read TGCAGCGTTTGGGGGGAATATGGCTACACCTTC. This sequence encodes CSVWGEYGYTF.

This clone appeared a single time. The DNA of the CDR3 is TGTGCCAGCAGCCCGACGGGACAGGGAGACTACGAGCAGTACTTC. This translates into CASSPTGQGDYEQYF. The J gene is TRBJ2-7, the V gene TRBV11-2; 9 bases line up with TRBD1. The V gene end was trimmed by 5 bases and the J gene end by 3 bases; junction bases not matched to a gene: 8. The CDR3 contains 15 residues. Germline V gene lookup returns CDR1 SGHAT and CDR2 FQNNGV. The full variable domain, rest sourced from reference TRBV11-2 and TRBJ2-7, is EAGVAQSPRYKIIEKRQSVAFWCNPISGHATLYWYQQILGQGPKLLIQFQNNGVVDDSQLPKDRFSAERLKGVDSTLKIQPAKLEDSAVYLCASSPTGQGDYEQYFGPGTRLTVT.

This sequence joins TRBV30 and TRBJ2-5, with D possibly TRBD2 on 7 matching bases. This CDR3 comprises 14 residues. Deletions cut 1 base from V and 5 bases from J, with 14 bases between. The germline CDR1 and CDR2 sequences are GTSNPN and SVGIG (reference sequence). The CDR3 sequence: CAWSGVGGRETQYF. CDR3 nucleotides: TGTGCCTGGAGTGGGGTCGGGGGGCGGGAGACCCAGTACTTC.

V is TRBV10-3 and J is TRBJ1-1, with unresolved D. This CDR3 is built from 14 residues. CDR1 and CDR2 from the germline V gene are ENHRY and SYGVKD. Trimming stripped 4 bases from V and 4 bases from J, with 13 bases between. The chain's CDR3 is CAISASQALTEAFF. CDR3 nucleotides: TGTGCCATCAGTGCGAGCCAAGCCCTCACTGAAGCTTTCTTT.

This chain joins TRBV28 and TRBJ2-1, with 7 bases fitting TRBD2. Losses at the gene ends were 5 bases for V and 0 bases for J; bases not matched to a gene: 10. Germline CDR1 reads MDHEN; CDR2 reads SYDVKM. The CDR3 is 17 amino acids. CDR3 protein: CASSPVGGKSSYNEQFF. The DNA for the CDR3 is TGTGCCAGCAGTCCCGTGGGGGGGAAGAGCTCCTACAATGAGCAGTTCTTC.

This chain links TRBV30 with TRBJ2-7; 8 bases line up with TRBD1. Losses at the gene ends were 3 bases for V and 6 bases for J; bases not matched to a gene: 16. Germline V lookup: CDR1 GTSNPN, CDR2 SVGIG (reference sequence). This CDR3 has 16 residues. In DNA form, the CDR3 reads TGTGCCTGGAGGGTAATCAGGGGGCTAGCTGGCCGCGAGCAGTACTTC. It codes for CAWRVIRGLAGREQYF.

V usage is TRBV6-1 and J usage is TRBJ2-7, with D perhaps matching TRBD1 (5 bases). The V gene's germline CDR1 is MNHNS and CDR2 SASEGT. Trimming removed 0 bases at V and 3 bases at J, with 15 bases between. The CDR3 loop spans 16 amino acids. The CDR3 here is CASSEAQPQAGYEQYF. The CDR3 DNA reads as TGTGCCAGCAGTGAAGCTCAACCACAGGCTGGCTACGAGCAGTACTTC.

The chain uses TRBV27 and TRBJ2-6; 9 bases are a match to TRBD1. CDR3 length: 19 residues. Germline trimming cut 6 bases from V and 1 base from J; bases unmatched to any gene: 13. CDR1 is MNHEY and CDR2 is SMNVEV in the germline V gene (reference sequence). CDR3 sequence reads: CASSPGRQGEWSGANVLTF. The CDR3 coding sequence is TGTGCCAGCAGCCCGGGCCGACAGGGGGAGTGGTCTGGGGCCAACGTCCTGACTTTC. The full variable domain, its missing parts supplied by reference TRBV27 and TRBJ2-6, is EAQVTQNPRYLITVTGKKLTVTCSQNMNHEYMSWYRQDPGLGLRQIYYSMNVEVTDKGDVPEGYKVSRKEKRNFPLILESPSPNQTSLYFCASSPGRQGEWSGANVLTFGAGSRLTVL.